The 20 T cell receptor beta chains below all came from one sample that was sequenced in a study of T cell changes during pregnancy in multiple sclerosis. The data were produced by immunoSEQ multiplex PCR, yet TCRdb's version contains in-frame clones alone and is incomplete. Among nearly 110,000 clones listed, around 90% were seen once. Here the sequenced sample was peripheral blood, taken in the third trimester of pregnancy. All receptors come from a female donor in good health, enrolled as a control in a pregnancy study.

The J gene is TRBJ1-5, the V gene TRBV6-5; D gene unclear. The V end lost 4 bases, the J end lost 0 bases, and 10 bases lay between the germline ends. The length of the CDR3 is 15 residues. CDR1 is MNHEY, CDR2 SVGAGI, per germline. CDR3 DNA sequence: TGTGCCAGCAGTTTATCATTCAGTAGCAATCAGCCCCAGCATTTT. Protein sequence: CASSLSFSSNQPQHF.

This clone was observed a single time. This chain links TRBV6-6 with TRBJ1-1; 7 bases are shared with TRBD1. V was pared by 10 bases and J by 8 bases, with 16 bases of the junction left unmatched. The germline CDR1 and CDR2 sequences are MNHNY and SVGAGI (reference sequence). The CDR3 contains 14 residues. The CDR3 DNA sequence: TGTGCCATCAACAGTTACATGGACAGGAGAGAAGCTTTCTTT. It translates to CAINSYMDRREAFF.

The V call is TRBV11-3, the J call TRBJ2-7; D perhaps matches TRBD1 (5 bases). This CDR3 comprises 13 residues. Trimming removed 3 bases from V and 4 bases from J, with 10 bases in between. Germline V gene lookup returns CDR1 SGHNT and CDR2 YENEEA. The CDR3 sequence is CASSFGRQYEQYF. The CDR3 coding sequence is TGTGCCAGCAGCTTTGGGCGACAGTACGAGCAGTACTTC.

This clone appeared once. The J gene is TRBJ2-1, the V gene TRBV7-9; D gene ambiguous. From germline, CDR1 is SEHNR and CDR2 FQNEAQ (reference sequence). CDR3 length: 15 residues. Trimming removed 5 bases at V and 2 bases at J, with 13 bases between. CDR3 nucleotides: TGTGCCAGCAGCCTACCTAGAGGAACCTACAATGAGCAGTTCTTC. It translates to CASSLPRGTYNEQFF.

The genes are TRBV19 and TRBJ1-2; 8 nucleotides align to TRBD1. Germline V gene sequence: CDR1 LNHDA, CDR2 SQIVND (reference sequence). The CDR3 sequence is 14 residues long. Trimming took 4 bases from V and 5 from J; bases not matched to a gene: 6. CDR3 sequence (DNA): TGTGCCAGTAGTAATGGACAGGGCAAATATGGCTACACCTTC. Protein: CASSNGQGKYGYTF.

V is TRBV2 and J is TRBJ1-3; D remains ambiguous. Per the germline V gene, CDR1 is SNHLY and CDR2 is FYNNEI. Trimming took 9 bases from V and 4 from J, leaving 7 bases between them. The CDR3 is 11 amino acids. This chain's CDR3 is CASVAGNTIYF. CDR3 sequence (DNA): TGTGCCAGTGTGGCCGGAAACACCATATATTTT. Filled out from reference TRBV2 and TRBJ1-3, the complete variable domain reads EPEVTQTPSHQVTQMGQEVILRCVPISNHLYFYWYRQILGQKVEFLVSFYNNEISEKSEIFDDQFSVERPDGSNFTLKIRSTKLEDSAMYFCASVAGNTIYFGEGSWLTVV.

The CDR3 nucleotides are TGTGCCAGTAGTACCACCGGGACAGGGGGCTCTGGCTACACCTTC. It translates to CASSTTGTGGSGYTF. This chain joins TRBV19 and TRBJ1-2; TRBD1 aligns across 12 bases. Germline CDR1 is LNHDA and CDR2 is SQIVND (reference sequence). This CDR3 has 15 amino acids. The V and J ends lost 4 bases and 7 bases, in that order; junction bases with no gene match: 7.

CDR3 sequence: CASSPAVWEKLFF. The CDR3 DNA follows: TGTGCCAGCAGCCCCGCGGTGTGGGAAAAACTGTTTTTT. The J gene is TRBJ1-4, the V gene TRBV7-2; D ambiguous. The CDR3 spans 13 residues. Germline V gives CDR1 SGHTA, CDR2 FQGNSA. Trimming removed 5 bases at V and 8 bases at J, with 12 bases between. Full variable domain (rest looked up from reference TRBV7-2 and TRBJ1-4): GAGVSQSPSNKVTEKGKDVELRCDPISGHTALYWYRQSLGQGLEFLIYFQGNSAPDKSGLPSDRFSAERTGGSVSTLTIQRTQQEDSAVYLCASSPAVWEKLFFGSGTQLSVL.

The V call is TRBV5-1, the J call TRBJ1-2; 7 nucleotides align to TRBD1. The V segment lost 2 bases and the J segment 8 bases; nucleotides outside the gene matches: 6. Germline V gene sequence: CDR1 SGHRS, CDR2 YFSETQ. The CDR3 loop spans 13 amino acids. The CDR3 region is CASSFDRDGGYTF. CDR3 bases: TGCGCCAGCAGCTTTGACAGGGACGGCGGCTACACCTTC.

The rearrangement joins TRBV18 to TRBJ2-2; 9 positions agree with TRBD1. V lost 3 bases, J lost 4 bases, and 6 bases stayed unmatched. CDR1 is KGHSH, CDR2 LQKENI, per germline. CDR3 size: 16 residues. CDR3 bases: TGTGCCAGCTCACCTCGGACAGGGGATCCCACCGGGGAGCTGTTTTTT. Protein sequence: CASSPRTGDPTGELFF.

V usage is TRBV9 and J usage is TRBJ2-1, with 7 nucleotides matching TRBD2. J gave up 0 bases and V 3 bases, and 9 bases lay outside the gene matches. The CDR3 length is 17 residues. The germline CDR1 and CDR2 sequences are SGDLS and YYNGEE. CDR3 protein: CASSAQVGGGSYNEQFF. In nucleotides, the CDR3 is TGTGCCAGCAGCGCCCAAGTTGGGGGGGGCTCCTACAATGAGCAGTTCTTC. The entire variable domain, with the rest obtained from reference TRBV9 and TRBJ2-1, is as follows: DSGVTQTPKHLITATGQRVTLRCSPRSGDLSVYWYQQSLDQGLQFLIQYYNGEERAKGNILERFSAQQFPDLHSELNLSSLELGDSALYFCASSAQVGGGSYNEQFFGPGTRLTVL.

Only one count was recorded for this clone. This chain uses TRBV7-3 with TRBJ2-1, with no clear D. The V end was cut by 9 bases, the J end by 2 bases, with 8 bases between. In germline, CDR1 is SGHTA, CDR2 FQGTGA. The CDR3 is 12 amino acids. The CDR3: CASSSTYNEQFF. CDR3 in DNA: TGTGCCAGTTCATCAACCTACAATGAGCAGTTCTTC.

J is TRBJ2-1 and V is TRBV7-2, with D perhaps matching TRBD1 (5 bases). The CDR3 has 16 amino acids. The V gene's germline CDR1 is SGHTA and CDR2 FQGNSA. Trimming pared 5 bases from V and 4 bases from J, leaving 18 bases between. The CDR3 region has the DNA TGTGCCAGCAGCCCACCAGGGCTACCCACATACAATGAGCAGTTCTTC. Translated: CASSPPGLPTYNEQFF.

J is TRBJ1-2 and V is TRBV19; tentative D call: TRBD1 (6 bases). The CDR3 spans 17 residues. The germline V gene encodes CDR1 LNHDA and CDR2 SQIVND (reference sequence). V lost 5 bases to trimming and J lost 3 bases, with 22 bases between them. CDR3 bases: TGTGCCAGTAGTTACAGAAACGGACAGAATGAAGACTATGGCTACACCTTC. This encodes CASSYRNGQNEDYGYTF.

CDR3 nucleotide sequence: TGTGCCAGCAGCGTGGACAGGGGGACCGGGGAGCTGTTTTTT. It encodes CASSVDRGTGELFF. The chain combines TRBV6-4 with TRBJ2-2; 10 bases line up with TRBD1. The germline gives CDR1 MRHNA, CDR2 SNTAGT. This CDR3 has 14 amino acids. V was pared by 6 bases and J by 5 bases, with 3 bases of the junction left unmatched.

The chain recombines TRBV7-9 with TRBJ2-4; D possibly corresponds to TRBD2 (7 bases). This CDR3 contains 16 residues. The V end was cut by 1 base, the J end by 3 bases, with 13 bases between. CDR1 SEHNR and CDR2 FQNEAQ come from the germline V gene (reference sequence). CDR3 bases: TGTGCCAGCAGCTTAGGGGGGGGGCTAGGCAAAAACATTCAGTACTTC. Residues: CASSLGGGLGKNIQYF.

This sequence joins TRBV4-3 and TRBJ1-4; TRBD1 is a possible D gene (5 bases). Germline loops: CDR1 LGHNA, CDR2 YSLEER. The CDR3 spans 14 residues. With 4 bases removed from V and 6 bases from J, the gap between germline ends came to 12 bases. CDR3 coding DNA: TGCGCCAGCAGCCCGGAAGGGGAGGATGAAAAACTGTTTTTT. This gives the protein CASSPEGEDEKLFF.

The chain links TRBV30 to TRBJ1-4; tentative D call: TRBD1 (6 bases). The CDR3 covers 13 residues. Trimming shortened V by 0 bases and J by 7 bases, and 9 bases separated the two germline ends. CDR1 GTSNPN and CDR2 SVGIG come from the germline V gene (reference sequence). The CDR3 sequence: CAWSVGTSEKLFF. As DNA, the CDR3 is TGTGCCTGGAGTGTTGGGACAAGTGAAAAACTGTTTTTT.

V and J are TRBV9 and TRBJ1-3; TRBD1 agrees at 8 bases. The CDR3 is 17 amino acids. V was clipped by 3 bases and J by 0 bases; unmatched bases: 8. Germline V gene sequence: CDR1 SGDLS, CDR2 YYNGEE. In DNA form, the CDR3 reads TGTGCCAGCAGCGGGGGGGCAGGGGGCCTCTCTGGAAACACCATATATTTT. Protein sequence: CASSGGAGGLSGNTIYF. Using reference TRBV9 and TRBJ1-3 for the parts outside the CDR3, the full variable domain is DSGVTQTPKHLITATGQRVTLRCSPRSGDLSVYWYQQSLDQGLQFLIQYYNGEERAKGNILERFSAQQFPDLHSELNLSSLELGDSALYFCASSGGAGGLSGNTIYFGEGSWLTVV.

This chain joins TRBV30 and TRBJ1-5; no clear D. Germline V gives CDR1 GTSNPN, CDR2 SVGIG (reference sequence). V lost 1 base to trimming and J lost 0 bases, with 10 bases between them. The CDR3 runs to 15 residues. The CDR3: CAWSDRDYSNQPQHF. CDR3 bases: TGTGCCTGGAGTGACAGAGACTATAGCAATCAGCCCCAGCATTTT. Filled out from reference TRBV30 and TRBJ1-5, the complete variable domain reads SQTIHQWPATLVQPVGSPLSLECTVEGTSNPNLYWYRQAAGRGLQLLFYSVGIGQISSEVPQNLSASRPQDRQFILSSKKLLLSDSGFYLCAWSDRDYSNQPQHFGDGTRLSIL.